The following is a TCR beta chain sequence with its context. The antigen is not known. A roughly 9.3 ml volume of fresh peripheral blood provided the PBMCs. These data come from a study of Graves' ophthalmopathy and Graves' hyperthyroidism. About the research overall: Peripheral blood was gathered at first diagnosis, ahead of any treatment whatsoever.

Study results and limitations: This model predicted ophthalmopathy progression (sensitivity roughly 64%, specificity 72.22%). Most expanded clonotypes in thyroid above 0.001 frequency also showed up in blood.

The TCR beta CDR3 regions underwent amplification from RNA transcripts. An opening RT-PCR round employed HTBI primers and preceded a second-round multiplex PCR. Each CDR3 protein gets one entry after TCRdb re-called the multiplex PCR reads with MiXCR. The repertoire holds roughly 50,000 distinct CDR3 sequences, with approximately 47% as singletons. Sequencing was carried out using peripheral blood. The TCR originated in an adult woman with Graves' ophthalmopathy.

CDR3 in amino acids: CASSPGTGSYEQYF. As DNA, the CDR3 is TGTGCCAGTAGTCCCGGGACAGGATCCTACGAGCAGTACTTC. The gene calls are TRBV19 and TRBJ2-7, with TRBD1 matching 8 bases. V trimming: 5 bases; J trimming: 1 base; junction bases outside the gene matches: 4. The length of the CDR3 is 14 residues. Looked up from germline, CDR1 is LNHDA and CDR2 is SQIVND (reference sequence).